These 13 T cell receptor beta chains came from one sample sequenced in a study of T cells after yellow fever vaccination. TCRdb independently ran MiXCR on the 5' RACE reads; one entry per CDR3 protein. The data hold about 550,000 distinct CDR3 sequences, with about a fifth observed a single time. Sequenced here: PBMCs, sampled 15 days after the yellow fever booster vaccination. Source of these receptors: a man aged 25-40 years who received the YFV17D yellow fever vaccine.

The rearrangement joins TRBV3-1 to TRBJ2-7; the D is unclear. Per the germline V gene, CDR1 is LGHDT and CDR2 is YNNKEL (reference sequence). The CDR3 sequence is 11 residues long. The germline V and J ends were trimmed by 5 bases and 7 bases, with 9 bases remaining between them. The CDR3 region is CASSARKEQYF. CDR3 in DNA: TGTGCCAGCAGCGCCCGGAAGGAGCAGTACTTC.

V usage is TRBV12-3 or TRBV12-4 and J usage is TRBJ2-2; possibly TRBD1 for D (6 bases). The V gene lost 4 bases and the J gene lost 3 bases, with 9 bases spanning the gap. The CDR3 spans 14 residues. The CDR3 protein is CASSWDTYTGELFF. CDR3 nucleotides: TGTGCCAGCAGTTGGGACACGTACACCGGGGAGCTGTTTTTT.

There are a few counts of this clonotype. The CDR3 DNA is TGTGCCAGCAGCTTAGGATCAGGGTACAAAAACATTCAGTACTTC. This codes for CASSLGSGYKNIQYF. This chain uses TRBV7-9 with TRBJ2-4; tentative D call: TRBD1 (5 bases). There are 15 residues in the CDR3. The ends were cut back, 1 base at V and 3 bases at J, with 10 bases in the middle. Germline V gene lookup returns CDR1 SEHNR and CDR2 FQNEAQ (reference sequence).

The chain is built from TRBV29-1 and TRBJ2-1, with TRBD1 matching 10 bases. V dropped 7 bases and J dropped 9; count of bases not matched to a gene: 12. Germline lookup yields CDR1 SQVTM and CDR2 ANQGSEA. The CDR3 covers 14 residues. DNA of the CDR3: TGCAGCGCTCTGGACAGGGGGAAGAATGGTGAGCAGTTCTTC. The encoded protein is CSALDRGKNGEQFF.

This clonotype occurred a few times. The V and J genes are TRBV7-2 and TRBJ2-3; no reliable D call. The CDR3 sequence is 14 residues long. V lost 1 base, J lost 2 bases, and 7 bases lay in between. Germline V gene sequence: CDR1 SGHTA, CDR2 FQGNSA. The CDR3 is CASSLVVATDTQYF. The CDR3 DNA sequence: TGTGCCAGCAGCTTAGTCGTCGCCACAGATACGCAGTATTTT.

The CDR3 loop reads CSASFPSGRSSYEQYF. The CDR3 DNA reads TGCAGTGCTAGTTTCCCTAGCGGGAGGTCATCCTACGAGCAGTACTTC. The rearrangement joins TRBV20-1 to TRBJ2-7, with TRBD2 matching over 11 bases. The CDR3 is 16 residues long. Per germline, CDR1 DFQATT and CDR2 SNEGSKA (reference sequence). V shed 3 bases, J shed 1 base, and the junction held 8 bases outside the gene matches.

This chain links TRBV27 with TRBJ1-2, with D uncertain. CDR1 and CDR2 from the germline V gene are MNHEY and SMNVEV (reference sequence). The germline V and J ends were trimmed by 0 bases and 8 bases, with 10 bases remaining between them. The CDR3 covers 13 residues. CDR3 region: CASSLSPVSGYTF. For the CDR3, the DNA is TGTGCCAGCAGTTTATCACCTGTCTCGGGCTACACCTTC.

This clonotype has a handful of counts. The chain employs TRBV21-1 and TRBJ2-7; the D call in the table, TRBD1, was not verified against the DNA. TRBV21-1 is reported as a pseudogene. The CDR3 runs to 19 residues. The CDR3 region has the DNA TGTGCCAGCAGCAAAGTCCCCGGGGCGTCGAGATACCCCCCCTACGAGCAGTACTTC. Translation: CASSKVPGASRYPPYEQYF.

This rearrangement joins TRBV7-6 to TRBJ1-5; D unclear. Germline-derived CDR1 and CDR2 are SGHVS and FNYEAQ. The CDR3 has 13 amino acids. V was pared by 5 bases and J by 5 bases, with 10 bases between. CDR3: CASSQGVYQPQHF. The DNA for the CDR3 is TGTGCCAGCAGCCAAGGAGTATATCAGCCCCAGCATTTT.

The chain carries TRBV7-2 and TRBJ2-1, with 9 bases aligning to TRBD2. In germline, CDR1 is SGHTA, CDR2 FQGNSA. This CDR3 is 15 amino acids long. Trimming took 5 bases from V and 8 from J; bases not matched to a gene: 10. CDR3 region: CASSLRGTSSHEQFF. CDR3 DNA: TGTGCCAGCAGCCTCAGGGGGACTAGCTCCCATGAGCAGTTCTTC.

The chain joins TRBV3-1 to TRBJ2-7; tentative D call: TRBD2 (5 bases). Germline V gives CDR1 LGHDT, CDR2 YNNKEL (reference sequence). This CDR3 is built from 14 residues. Trimming left V 4 bases short and J 6 bases short, with 16 bases between. The CDR3 DNA sequence: TGTGCCAGCAGCCTCGGACTTACCATTGGCGAGCAGTACTTC. Translating it yields CASSLGLTIGEQYF.

The V call is TRBV18, the J call TRBJ1-2, with D tentatively TRBD1 (6 bases). The CDR3 is made up of 13 amino acids. CDR1 and CDR2 from the germline V gene are KGHSH and LQKENI. Trimming stripped 2 bases from V and 7 bases from J, with 11 bases between. This chain's CDR3 is CASSPKQGVGYTF. The CDR3 DNA follows: TGTGCCAGCTCACCAAAACAGGGCGTTGGCTACACCTTC.

This clonotype has a count of ten or more. The rearrangement uses TRBV20-1 and TRBJ2-1; D possibly corresponds to TRBD2 (5 bases). V lost 3 bases and J 4 bases, leaving 22 bases between the germline ends. The CDR3 runs to 17 residues. The germline gives CDR1 DFQATT, CDR2 SNEGSKA (reference sequence). The CDR3 bases are TGCAGTGCTAGGTTCCCAAGCGGCCTAGTCGGGTACAATGAGCAGTTCTTC. Translation gives CSARFPSGLVGYNEQFF.